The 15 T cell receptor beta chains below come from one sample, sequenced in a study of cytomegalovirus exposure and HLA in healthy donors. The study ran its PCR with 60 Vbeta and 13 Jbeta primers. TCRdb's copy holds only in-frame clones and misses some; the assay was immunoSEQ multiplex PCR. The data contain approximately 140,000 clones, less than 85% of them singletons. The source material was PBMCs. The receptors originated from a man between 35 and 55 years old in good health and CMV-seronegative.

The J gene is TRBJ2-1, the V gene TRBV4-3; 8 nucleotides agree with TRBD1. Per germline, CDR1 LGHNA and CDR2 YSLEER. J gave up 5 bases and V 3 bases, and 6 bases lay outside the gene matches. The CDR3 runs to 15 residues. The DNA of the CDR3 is TGCGCCAGCAGCCACGGACAGGGTGCCAACAATGAGCAGTTCTTC. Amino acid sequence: CASSHGQGANNEQFF.

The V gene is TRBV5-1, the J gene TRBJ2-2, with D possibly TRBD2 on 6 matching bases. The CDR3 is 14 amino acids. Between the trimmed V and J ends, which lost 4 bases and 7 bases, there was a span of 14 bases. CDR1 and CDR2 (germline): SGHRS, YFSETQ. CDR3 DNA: TGCGCCAGCAGCCGGACGGAGGGCATCGGGGAGCTGTTTTTT. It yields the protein CASSRTEGIGELFF. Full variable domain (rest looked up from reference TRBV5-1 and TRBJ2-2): KAGVTQTPRYLIKTRGQQVTLSCSPISGHRSVSWYQQTPGQGLQFLFEYFSETQRNKGNFPGRFSGRQFSNSRSEMNVSTLELGDSALYLCASSRTEGIGELFFGEGSRLTVL.

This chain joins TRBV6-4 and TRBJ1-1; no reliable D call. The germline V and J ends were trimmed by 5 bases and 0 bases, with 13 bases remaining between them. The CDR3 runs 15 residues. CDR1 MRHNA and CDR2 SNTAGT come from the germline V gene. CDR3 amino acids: CASSPSPGVNTEAFF. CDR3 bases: TGTGCCAGCAGTCCCTCTCCGGGAGTGAACACTGAAGCTTTCTTT.

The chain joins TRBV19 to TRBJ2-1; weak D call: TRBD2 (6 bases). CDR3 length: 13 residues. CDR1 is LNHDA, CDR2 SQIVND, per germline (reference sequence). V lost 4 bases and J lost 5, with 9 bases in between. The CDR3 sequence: CASSRGGDNEQFF. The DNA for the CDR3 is TGTGCCAGTAGTAGGGGCGGGGACAATGAGCAGTTCTTC.

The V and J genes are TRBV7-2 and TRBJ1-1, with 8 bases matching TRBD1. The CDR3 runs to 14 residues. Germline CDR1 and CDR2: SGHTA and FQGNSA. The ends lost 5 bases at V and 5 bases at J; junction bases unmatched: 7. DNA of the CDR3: TGTGCCAGCAGCCCCAGGACAGGGCGGACTGAAGCTTTCTTT. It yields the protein CASSPRTGRTEAFF.

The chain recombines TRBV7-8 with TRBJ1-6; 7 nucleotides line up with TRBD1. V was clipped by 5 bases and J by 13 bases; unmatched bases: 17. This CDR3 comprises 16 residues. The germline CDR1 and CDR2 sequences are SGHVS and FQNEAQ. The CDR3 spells CASSPAFGTAPVPLHF. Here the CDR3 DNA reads TGTGCCAGCAGCCCGGCATTTGGGACAGCCCCGGTCCCCCTCCACTTT.

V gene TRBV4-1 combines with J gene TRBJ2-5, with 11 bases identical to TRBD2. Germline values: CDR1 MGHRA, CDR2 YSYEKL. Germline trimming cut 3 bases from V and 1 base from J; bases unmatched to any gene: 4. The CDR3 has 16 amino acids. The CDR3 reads CASSQYSGRGQETQYF. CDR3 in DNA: TGCGCCAGCAGCCAGTATAGCGGGAGGGGCCAAGAGACCCAGTACTTC.

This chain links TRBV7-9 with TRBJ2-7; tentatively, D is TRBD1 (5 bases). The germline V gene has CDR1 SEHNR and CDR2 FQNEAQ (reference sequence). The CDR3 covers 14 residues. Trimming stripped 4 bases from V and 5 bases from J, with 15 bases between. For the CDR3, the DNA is TGTGCCAGCAGCTCTGTTCAGGGTGGGGACGAGCAGTACTTC. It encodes CASSSVQGGDEQYF.

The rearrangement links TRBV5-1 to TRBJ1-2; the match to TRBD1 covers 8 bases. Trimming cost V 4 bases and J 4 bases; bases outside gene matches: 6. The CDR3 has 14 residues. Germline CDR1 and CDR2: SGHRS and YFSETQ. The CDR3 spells CASSQQQGAYGYTF. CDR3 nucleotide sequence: TGCGCCAGCAGCCAACAGCAGGGGGCCTATGGCTACACCTTC.

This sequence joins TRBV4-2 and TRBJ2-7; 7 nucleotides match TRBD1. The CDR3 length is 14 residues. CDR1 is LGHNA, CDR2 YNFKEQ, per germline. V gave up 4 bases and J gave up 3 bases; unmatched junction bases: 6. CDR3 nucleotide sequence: TGTGCCAGCAGCCCCGGGACAGACGGCTACGAGCAGTACTTC. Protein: CASSPGTDGYEQYF.

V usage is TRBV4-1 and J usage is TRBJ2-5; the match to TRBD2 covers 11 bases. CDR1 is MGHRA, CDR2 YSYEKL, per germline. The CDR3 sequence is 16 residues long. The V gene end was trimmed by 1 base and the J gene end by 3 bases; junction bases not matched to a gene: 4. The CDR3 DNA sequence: TGCGCCAGCAGCCAAGTGGAACTAGCGGGAGAAGAGACCCAGTACTTC. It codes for CASSQVELAGEETQYF.

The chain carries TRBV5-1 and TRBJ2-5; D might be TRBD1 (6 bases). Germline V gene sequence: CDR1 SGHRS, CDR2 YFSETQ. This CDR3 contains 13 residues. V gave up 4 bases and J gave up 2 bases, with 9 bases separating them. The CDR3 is CASSGTPQETQYF. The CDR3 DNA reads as TGCGCCAGCAGCGGGACACCACAAGAGACCCAGTACTTC.

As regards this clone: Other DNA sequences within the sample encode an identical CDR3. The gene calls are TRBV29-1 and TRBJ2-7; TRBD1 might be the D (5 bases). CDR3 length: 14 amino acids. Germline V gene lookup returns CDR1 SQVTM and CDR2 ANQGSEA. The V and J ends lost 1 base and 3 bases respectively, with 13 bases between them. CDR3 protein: CSVEAGQGVYEQYF. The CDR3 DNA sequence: TGCAGCGTTGAAGCCGGACAAGGCGTCTACGAGCAGTACTTC.

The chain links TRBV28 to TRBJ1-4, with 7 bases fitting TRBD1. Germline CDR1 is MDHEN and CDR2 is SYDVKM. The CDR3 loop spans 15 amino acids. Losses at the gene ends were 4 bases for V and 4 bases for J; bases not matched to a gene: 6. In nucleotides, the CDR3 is TGTGCCAGCAGTTATACAGGGGATGTTAATGAAAAACTGTTTTTT. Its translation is CASSYTGDVNEKLFF.

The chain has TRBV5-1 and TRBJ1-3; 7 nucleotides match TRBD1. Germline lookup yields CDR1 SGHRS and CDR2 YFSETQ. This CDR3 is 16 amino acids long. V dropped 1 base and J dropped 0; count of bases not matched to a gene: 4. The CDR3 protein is CASSLRGGPSGNTIYF. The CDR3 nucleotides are TGCGCCAGCAGCTTGAGAGGGGGCCCCTCTGGAAACACCATATATTTT. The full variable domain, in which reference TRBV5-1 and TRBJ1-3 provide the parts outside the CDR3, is KAGVTQTPRYLIKTRGQQVTLSCSPISGHRSVSWYQQTPGQGLQFLFEYFSETQRNKGNFPGRFSGRQFSNSRSEMNVSTLELGDSALYLCASSLRGGPSGNTIYFGEGSWLTVV.